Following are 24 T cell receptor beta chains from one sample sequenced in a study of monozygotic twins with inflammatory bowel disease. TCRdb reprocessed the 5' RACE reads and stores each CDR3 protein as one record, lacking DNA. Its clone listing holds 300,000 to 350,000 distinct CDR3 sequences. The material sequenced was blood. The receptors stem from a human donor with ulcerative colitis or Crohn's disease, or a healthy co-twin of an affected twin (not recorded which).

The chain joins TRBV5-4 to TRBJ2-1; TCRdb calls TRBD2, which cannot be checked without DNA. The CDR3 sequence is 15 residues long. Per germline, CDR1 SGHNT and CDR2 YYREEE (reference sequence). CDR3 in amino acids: CASSPTGGIYNEQFF.

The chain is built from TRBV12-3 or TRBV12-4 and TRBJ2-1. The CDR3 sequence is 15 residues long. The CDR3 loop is CASSLETTVGNEQFF.

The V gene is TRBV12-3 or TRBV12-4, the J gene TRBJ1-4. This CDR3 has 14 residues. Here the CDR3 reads CASSLFQANEKLFF.

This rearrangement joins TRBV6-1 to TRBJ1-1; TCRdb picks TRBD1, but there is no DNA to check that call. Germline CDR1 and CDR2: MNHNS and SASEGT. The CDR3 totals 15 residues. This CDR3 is CASRGTGSGNTEAFF.

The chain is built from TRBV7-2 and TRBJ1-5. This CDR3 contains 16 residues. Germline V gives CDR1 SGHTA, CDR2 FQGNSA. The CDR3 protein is CASSLAGPYSNQPQHF.

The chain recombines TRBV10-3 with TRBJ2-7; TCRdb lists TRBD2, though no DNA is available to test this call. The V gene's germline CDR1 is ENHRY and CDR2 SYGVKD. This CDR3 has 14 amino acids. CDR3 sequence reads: CAIRDDGGDYEQYF.

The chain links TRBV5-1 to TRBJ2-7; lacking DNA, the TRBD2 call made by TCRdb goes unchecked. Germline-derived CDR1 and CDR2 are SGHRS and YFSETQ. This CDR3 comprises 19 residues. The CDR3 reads CASSLFLSTSPRKDYEQYF.

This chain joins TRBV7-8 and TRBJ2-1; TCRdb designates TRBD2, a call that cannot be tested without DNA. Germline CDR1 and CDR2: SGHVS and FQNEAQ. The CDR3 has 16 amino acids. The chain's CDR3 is CASSLRTSGTDNEQFF.

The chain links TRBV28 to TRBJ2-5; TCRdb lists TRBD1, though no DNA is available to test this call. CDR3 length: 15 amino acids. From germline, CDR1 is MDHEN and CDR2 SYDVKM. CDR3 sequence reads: CASSDTTGGGETQYF.

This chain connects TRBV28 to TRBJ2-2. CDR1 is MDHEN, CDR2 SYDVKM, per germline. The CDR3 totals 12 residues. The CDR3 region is CASGTNTGELFF.

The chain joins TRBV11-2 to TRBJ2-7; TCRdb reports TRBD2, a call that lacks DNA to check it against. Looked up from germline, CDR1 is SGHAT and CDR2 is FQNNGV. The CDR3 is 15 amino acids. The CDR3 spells CASSLAPIVSYEQYF. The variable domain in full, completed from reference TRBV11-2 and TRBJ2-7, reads EAGVAQSPRYKIIEKRQSVAFWCNPISGHATLYWYQQILGQGPKLLIQFQNNGVVDDSQLPKDRFSAERLKGVDSTLKIQPAKLEDSAVYLCASSLAPIVSYEQYFGPGTRLTVT.

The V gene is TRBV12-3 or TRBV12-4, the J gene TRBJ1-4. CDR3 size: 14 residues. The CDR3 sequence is CASSLGGGDLKLFF.

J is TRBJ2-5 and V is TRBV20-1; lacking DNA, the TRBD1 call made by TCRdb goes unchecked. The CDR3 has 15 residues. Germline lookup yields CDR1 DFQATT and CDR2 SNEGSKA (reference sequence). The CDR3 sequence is CSALGGGGAGETQYF.

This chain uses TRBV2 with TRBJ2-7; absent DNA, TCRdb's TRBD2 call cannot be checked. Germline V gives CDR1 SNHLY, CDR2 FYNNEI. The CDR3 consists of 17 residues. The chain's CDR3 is CASSEEPGLAVSYEQYF.

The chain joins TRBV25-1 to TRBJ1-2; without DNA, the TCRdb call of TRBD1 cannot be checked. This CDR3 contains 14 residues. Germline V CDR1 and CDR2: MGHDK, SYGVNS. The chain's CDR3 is CASSDPGRFYGYTF.

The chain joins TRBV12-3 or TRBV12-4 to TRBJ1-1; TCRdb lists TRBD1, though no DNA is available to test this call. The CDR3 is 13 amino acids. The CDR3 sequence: CASSLVEGGEAFF.

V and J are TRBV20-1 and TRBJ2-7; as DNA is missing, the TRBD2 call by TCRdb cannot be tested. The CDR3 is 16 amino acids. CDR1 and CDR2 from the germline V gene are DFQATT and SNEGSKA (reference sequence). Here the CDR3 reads CSARYRLAELPYEQYF.

Here the CDR3 reads CASTVSGTSQETQYF. This chain joins TRBV5-1 and TRBJ2-5; the TRBD2 assignment by TCRdb is unverifiable without DNA. The CDR3 runs to 15 residues. The germline V gene encodes CDR1 SGHRS and CDR2 YFSETQ.

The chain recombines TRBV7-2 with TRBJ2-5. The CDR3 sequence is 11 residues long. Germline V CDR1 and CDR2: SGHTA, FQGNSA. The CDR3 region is CASSPKGTQYF.

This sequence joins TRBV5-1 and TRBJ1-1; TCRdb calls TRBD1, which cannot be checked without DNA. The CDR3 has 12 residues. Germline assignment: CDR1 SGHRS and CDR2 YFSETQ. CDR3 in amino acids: CASSGQGSDAFF.

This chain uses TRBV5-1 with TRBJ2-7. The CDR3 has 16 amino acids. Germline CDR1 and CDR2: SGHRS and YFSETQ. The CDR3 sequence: CASSLEAGHPSYEQYF.

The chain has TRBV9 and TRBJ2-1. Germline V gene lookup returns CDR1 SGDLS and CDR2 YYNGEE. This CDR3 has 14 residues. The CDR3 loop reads CASSVDPHPNEQFF.

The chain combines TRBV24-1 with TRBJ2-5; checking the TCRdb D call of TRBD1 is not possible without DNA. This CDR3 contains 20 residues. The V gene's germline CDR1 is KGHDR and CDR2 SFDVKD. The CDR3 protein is CATSDRGYDRDYLCMETQYF.

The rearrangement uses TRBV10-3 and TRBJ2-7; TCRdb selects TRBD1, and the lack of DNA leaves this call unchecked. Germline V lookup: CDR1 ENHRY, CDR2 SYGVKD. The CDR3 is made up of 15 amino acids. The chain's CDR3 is CAIRPGTGSRYEQYF.